This T cell receptor beta chain was recorded in a study of T cell responses to AZD1222 COVID-19 vaccine. Per germline, CDR1 SGHRS and CDR2 YFSETQ. Trimming removed 9 bases from V and 2 bases from J; junction bases left unmatched: 10. The CDR3 spans 15 residues. Libraries were prepared by immunoSEQ multiplex PCR; TCRdb keeps only in-frame clonotypes and omits some of them. The data show some 92,000 clones, approximately 91% seen once. The gene calls are TRBV5-1 and TRBJ2-1; 8 bases map to TRBD1. This clonotype originated in an adult in good health. Sequences were derived from peripheral blood, sampled on day 0 of AZD1222 vaccination. In DNA form, the CDR3 reads TGCGCCACCCAACCCGGGACAGGTGCCTACAATGAGCAGTTCTTC. It yields the protein CATQPGTGAYNEQFF. The whole variable domain, filled in from reference TRBV5-1 and TRBJ2-1, reads KAGVTQTPRYLIKTRGQQVTLSCSPISGHRSVSWYQQTPGQGLQFLFEYFSETQRNKGNFPGRFSGRQFSNSRSEMNVSTLELGDSALYLCATQPGTGAYNEQFFGPGTRLTVL.